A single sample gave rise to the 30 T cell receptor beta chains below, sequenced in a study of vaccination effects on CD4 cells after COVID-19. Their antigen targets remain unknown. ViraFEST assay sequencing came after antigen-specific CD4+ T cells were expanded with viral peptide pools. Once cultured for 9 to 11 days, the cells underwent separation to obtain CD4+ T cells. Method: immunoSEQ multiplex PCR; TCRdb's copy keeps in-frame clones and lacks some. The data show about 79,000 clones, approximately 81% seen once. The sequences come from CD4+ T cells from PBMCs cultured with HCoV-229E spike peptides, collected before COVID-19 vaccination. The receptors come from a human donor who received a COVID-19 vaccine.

The chain's CDR3 is CASSGRYDFF. CDR3 DNA sequence: TGTGCCAGCTCGGGACGATACGACTTCTTC. This rearrangement joins TRBV6-5 to TRBJ2-1, with D tentatively TRBD1 or TRBD2 (5 bases each). V lost 8 bases and J lost 16, with 15 bases in between. The CDR3 spans 10 residues. CDR1 and CDR2 (germline): MNHEY, SVGAGI.

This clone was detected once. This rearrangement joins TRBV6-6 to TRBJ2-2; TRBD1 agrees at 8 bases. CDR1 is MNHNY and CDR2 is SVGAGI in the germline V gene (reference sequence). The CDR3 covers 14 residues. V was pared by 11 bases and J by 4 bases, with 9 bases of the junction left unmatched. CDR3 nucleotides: TGTGCCGGGCAGGACAGGGTTGGCACCGGGGAGCTGTTTTTT. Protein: CAGQDRVGTGELFF.

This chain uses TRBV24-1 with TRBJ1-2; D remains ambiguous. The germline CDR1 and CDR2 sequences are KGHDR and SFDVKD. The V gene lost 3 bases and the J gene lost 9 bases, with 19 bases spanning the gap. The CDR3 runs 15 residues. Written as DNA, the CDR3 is TGTGCCACCAGTGATGGTACCCGGGCAGTTAGTAGCTACACCTTC. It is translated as CATSDGTRAVSSYTF.

The CDR3, as DNA: TGTGCCAGCAGCTTAGATTTGGGGGCCAGAGAGACCCAGTACTTC. Translated, it gives CASSLDLGARETQYF. V is TRBV11-2 and J is TRBJ2-5; D possibly corresponds to TRBD1 (6 bases). The CDR3 spans 15 residues. Germline V CDR1 and CDR2: SGHAT, FQNNGV. The ends were cut back, 0 bases at V and 4 bases at J, with 12 bases in the middle.

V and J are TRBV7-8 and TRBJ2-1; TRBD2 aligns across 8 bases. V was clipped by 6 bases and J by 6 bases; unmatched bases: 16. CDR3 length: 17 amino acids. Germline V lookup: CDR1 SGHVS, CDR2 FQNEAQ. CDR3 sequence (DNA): TGTGCCAGCAGTTCTCCTCGTGGGGCGGGGGGAAGCAATGAGCAGTTCTTC. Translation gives CASSSPRGAGGSNEQFF.

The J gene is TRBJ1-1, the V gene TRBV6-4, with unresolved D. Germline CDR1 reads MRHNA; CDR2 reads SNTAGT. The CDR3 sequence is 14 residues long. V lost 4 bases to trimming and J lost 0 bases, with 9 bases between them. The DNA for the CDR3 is TGTGCCAGCAGTGTTGGCGGAATGAACACTGAAGCTTTCTTT. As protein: CASSVGGMNTEAFF.

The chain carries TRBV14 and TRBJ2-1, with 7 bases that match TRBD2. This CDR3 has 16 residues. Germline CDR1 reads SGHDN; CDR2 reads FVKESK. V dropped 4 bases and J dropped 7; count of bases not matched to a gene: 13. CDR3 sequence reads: CASSPPGGRGSNEQFF. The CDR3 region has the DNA TGTGCCAGCAGCCCCCCTGGGGGGAGGGGTTCGAATGAGCAGTTCTTC.

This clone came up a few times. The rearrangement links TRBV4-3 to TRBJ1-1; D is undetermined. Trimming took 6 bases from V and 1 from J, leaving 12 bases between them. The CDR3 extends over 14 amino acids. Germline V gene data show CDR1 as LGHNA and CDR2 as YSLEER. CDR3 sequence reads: CASSFGLGNTEAFF. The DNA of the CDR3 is TGCGCCAGCAGTTTTGGTCTCGGGAACACTGAAGCTTTCTTT.

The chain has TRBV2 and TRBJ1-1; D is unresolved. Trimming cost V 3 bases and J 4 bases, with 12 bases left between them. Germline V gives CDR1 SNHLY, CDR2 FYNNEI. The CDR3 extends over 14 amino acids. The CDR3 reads CASSEGRGGTEAFF. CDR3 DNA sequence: TGTGCCAGCAGTGAGGGGAGAGGTGGCACTGAAGCTTTCTTT. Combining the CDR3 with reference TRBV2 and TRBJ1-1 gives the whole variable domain EPEVTQTPSHQVTQMGQEVILRCVPISNHLYFYWYRQILGQKVEFLVSFYNNEISEKSEIFDDQFSVERPDGSNFTLKIRSTKLEDSAMYFCASSEGRGGTEAFFGQGTRLTVV.

The CDR3 loop reads CASSSRTVEAFF. The CDR3 bases are TGTGCCAGCAGTTCTCGGACAGTAGAAGCTTTCTTT. The rearrangement links TRBV28 to TRBJ1-1; maybe TRBD1 (6 bases). Germline CDR1 reads MDHEN; CDR2 reads SYDVKM. The CDR3 length is 12 residues. The V end lost 4 bases, the J end lost 8 bases, and 11 bases lay between the germline ends.

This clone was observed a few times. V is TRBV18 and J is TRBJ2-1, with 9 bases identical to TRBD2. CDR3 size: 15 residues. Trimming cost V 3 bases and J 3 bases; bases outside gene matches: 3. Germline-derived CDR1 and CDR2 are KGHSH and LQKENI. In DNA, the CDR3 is TGTGCCAGCTCACCGGGACTAGCCCTCTACAATGAGCAGTTCTTC. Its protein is CASSPGLALYNEQFF.

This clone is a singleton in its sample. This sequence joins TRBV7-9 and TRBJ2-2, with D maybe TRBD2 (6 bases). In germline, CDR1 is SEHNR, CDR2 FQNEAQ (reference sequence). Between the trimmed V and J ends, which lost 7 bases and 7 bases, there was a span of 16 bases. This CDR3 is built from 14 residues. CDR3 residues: CASMKRARGGELFF. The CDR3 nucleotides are TGTGCCAGCATGAAGCGGGCGAGGGGCGGGGAGCTGTTTTTT.

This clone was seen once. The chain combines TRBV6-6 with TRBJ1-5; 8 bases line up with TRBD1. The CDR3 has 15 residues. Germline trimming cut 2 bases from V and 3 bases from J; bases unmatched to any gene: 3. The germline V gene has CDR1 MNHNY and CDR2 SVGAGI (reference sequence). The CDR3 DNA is TGTGCCAGCAGTTACGCAGGGGGCCCCAATCAGCCCCAGCATTTT. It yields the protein CASSYAGGPNQPQHF.

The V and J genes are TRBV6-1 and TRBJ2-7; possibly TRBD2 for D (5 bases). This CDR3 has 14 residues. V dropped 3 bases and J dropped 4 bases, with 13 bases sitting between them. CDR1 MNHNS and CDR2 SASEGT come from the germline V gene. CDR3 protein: CASSDPGRGYEQYV. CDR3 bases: TGTGCCAGCAGTGATCCGGGCAGAGGGTACGAGCAGTACGTC.

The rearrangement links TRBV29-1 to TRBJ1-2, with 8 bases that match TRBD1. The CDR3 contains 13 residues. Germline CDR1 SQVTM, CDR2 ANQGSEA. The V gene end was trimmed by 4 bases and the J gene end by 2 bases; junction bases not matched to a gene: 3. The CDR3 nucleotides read TGCAGCGTTGGGGACAGGTGGAACTATGGCTACACCTTC. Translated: CSVGDRWNYGYTF.

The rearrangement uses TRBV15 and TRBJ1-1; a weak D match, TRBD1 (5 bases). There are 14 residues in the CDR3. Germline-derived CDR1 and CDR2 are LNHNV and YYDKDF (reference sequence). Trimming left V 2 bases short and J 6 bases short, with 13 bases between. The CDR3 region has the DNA TGTGCCACCAGCAGATCCAGAGGGGCGCCTGAAGCTTTCTTT. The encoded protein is CATSRSRGAPEAFF.

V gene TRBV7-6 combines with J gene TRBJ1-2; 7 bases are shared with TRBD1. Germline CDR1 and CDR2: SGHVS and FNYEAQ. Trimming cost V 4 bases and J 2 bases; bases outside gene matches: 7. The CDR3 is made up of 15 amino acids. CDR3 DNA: TGTGCCAGCAGCTCGACAGGGACTAAGAACTATGGCTACACCTTC. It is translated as CASSSTGTKNYGYTF.

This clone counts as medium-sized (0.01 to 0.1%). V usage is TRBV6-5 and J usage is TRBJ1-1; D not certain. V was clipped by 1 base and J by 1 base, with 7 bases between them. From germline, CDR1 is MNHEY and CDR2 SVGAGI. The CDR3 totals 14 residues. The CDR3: CASSYLAANTEAFF. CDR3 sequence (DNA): TGTGCCAGCAGTTACTTGGCAGCGAACACTGAAGCTTTCTTT.

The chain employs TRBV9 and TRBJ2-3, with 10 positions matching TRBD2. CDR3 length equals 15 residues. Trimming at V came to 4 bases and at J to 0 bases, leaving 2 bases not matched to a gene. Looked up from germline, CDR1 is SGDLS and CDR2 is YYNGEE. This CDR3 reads CASSFSGGSTDTQYF. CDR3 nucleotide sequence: TGTGCCAGCAGCTTTAGCGGGGGGAGCACAGATACGCAGTATTTT.

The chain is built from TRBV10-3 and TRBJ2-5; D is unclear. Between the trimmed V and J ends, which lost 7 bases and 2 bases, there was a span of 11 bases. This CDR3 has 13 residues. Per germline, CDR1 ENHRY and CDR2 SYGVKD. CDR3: CAIMRGPQETQYF. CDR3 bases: TGTGCCATCATGCGTGGGCCACAAGAGACCCAGTACTTC.

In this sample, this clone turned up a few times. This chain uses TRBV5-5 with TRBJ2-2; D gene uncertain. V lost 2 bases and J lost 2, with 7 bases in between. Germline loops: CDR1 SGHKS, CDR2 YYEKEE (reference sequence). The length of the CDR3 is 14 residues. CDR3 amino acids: CASSLNVNTGELFF. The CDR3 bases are TGTGCCAGCAGCTTAAATGTAAACACCGGGGAGCTGTTTTTT. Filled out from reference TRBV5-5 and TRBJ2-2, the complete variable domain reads DAGVTQSPTHLIKTRGQQVTLRCSPISGHKSVSWYQQVLGQGPQFIFQYYEKEERGRGNFPDRFSARQFPNYSSELNVNALLLGDSALYLCASSLNVNTGELFFGEGSRLTVL.

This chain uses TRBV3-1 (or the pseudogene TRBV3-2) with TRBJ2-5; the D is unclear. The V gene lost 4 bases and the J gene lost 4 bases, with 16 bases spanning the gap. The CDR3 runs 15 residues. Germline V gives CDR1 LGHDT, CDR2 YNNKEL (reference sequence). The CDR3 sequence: CASSREGYSGETQYF. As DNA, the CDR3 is TGTGCCAGCAGCCGGGAAGGGTATTCGGGAGAGACCCAGTACTTC.

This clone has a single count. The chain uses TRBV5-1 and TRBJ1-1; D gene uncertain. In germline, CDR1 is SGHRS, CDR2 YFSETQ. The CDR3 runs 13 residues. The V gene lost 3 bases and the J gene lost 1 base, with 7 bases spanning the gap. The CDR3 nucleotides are TGCGCCAGCAGCTCAGTCCGGAACACTGAAGCTTTCTTT. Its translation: CASSSVRNTEAFF. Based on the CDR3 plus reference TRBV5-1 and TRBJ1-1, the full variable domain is KAGVTQTPRYLIKTRGQQVTLSCSPISGHRSVSWYQQTPGQGLQFLFEYFSETQRNKGNFPGRFSGRQFSNSRSEMNVSTLELGDSALYLCASSSVRNTEAFFGQGTRLTVV.

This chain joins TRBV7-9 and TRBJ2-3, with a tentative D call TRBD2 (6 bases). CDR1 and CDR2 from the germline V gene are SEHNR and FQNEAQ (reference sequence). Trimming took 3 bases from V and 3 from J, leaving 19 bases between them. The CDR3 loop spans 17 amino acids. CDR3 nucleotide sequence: TGTGCCAGCAGCTTCACACTGGTGGGGGGACCAACAGATACGCAGTATTTT. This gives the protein CASSFTLVGGPTDTQYF.

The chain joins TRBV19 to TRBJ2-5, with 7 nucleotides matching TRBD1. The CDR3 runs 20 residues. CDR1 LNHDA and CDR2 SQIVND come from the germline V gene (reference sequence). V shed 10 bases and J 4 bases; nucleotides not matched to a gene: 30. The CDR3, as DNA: TGTGCCACCAGCCCTCCCGGCATAACAATTAAACAGGGGTTAAGAGAGACCCAGTACTTC. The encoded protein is CATSPPGITIKQGLRETQYF.

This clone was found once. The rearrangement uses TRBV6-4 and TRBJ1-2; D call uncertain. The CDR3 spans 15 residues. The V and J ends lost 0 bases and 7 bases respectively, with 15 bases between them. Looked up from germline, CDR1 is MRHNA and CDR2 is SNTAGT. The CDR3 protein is CASSDSNTGRGGYTF. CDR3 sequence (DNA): TGTGCCAGCAGTGACTCAAACACCGGTCGAGGTGGCTACACCTTC.

The CDR3 nucleotides read TGTGCCACCAGTGATGATTTCACAGATACGCAGTATTTT. Translation: CATSDDFTDTQYF. The rearrangement links TRBV24-1 to TRBJ2-3; D unclear. CDR3 size: 13 residues. The ends were cut back, 3 bases at V and 2 bases at J, with 5 bases in the middle. Per the germline V gene, CDR1 is KGHDR and CDR2 is SFDVKD.

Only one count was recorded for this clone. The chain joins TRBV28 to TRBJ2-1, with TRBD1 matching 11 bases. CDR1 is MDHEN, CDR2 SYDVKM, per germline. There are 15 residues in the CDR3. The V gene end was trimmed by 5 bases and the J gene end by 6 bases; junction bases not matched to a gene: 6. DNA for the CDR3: TGTGCCAGCAGTACCTCGGGGACAGGGGGCAATGAGCAGTTCTTC. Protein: CASSTSGTGGNEQFF.

CDR3 sequence reads: CATASSGGGAETQYF. The CDR3 DNA sequence: TGTGCCACTGCGAGTAGCGGGGGGGGTGCGGAGACCCAGTACTTC. The rearrangement joins TRBV6-4 to TRBJ2-5; 11 bases fit TRBD2. V shed 10 bases and J 5 bases; nucleotides not matched to a gene: 12. This CDR3 contains 15 residues. Per germline, CDR1 MRHNA and CDR2 SNTAGT.

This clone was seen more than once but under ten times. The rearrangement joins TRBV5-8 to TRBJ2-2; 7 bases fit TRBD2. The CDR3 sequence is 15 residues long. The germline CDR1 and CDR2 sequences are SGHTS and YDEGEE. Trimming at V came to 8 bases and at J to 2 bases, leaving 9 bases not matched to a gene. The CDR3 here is CARGEGLGNTGELFF. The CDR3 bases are TGTGCCAGAGGGGAGGGCCTCGGTAACACCGGGGAGCTGTTTTTT.